This T cell receptor beta chain was profiled in a study of blood T cells in healthy people across ages. The CDR3 has 12 amino acids. The germline gives CDR1 MNHEY, CDR2 SVGEGT. This clonotype was observed a few times. Its antigen is undetermined. Then a second PCR, running about 7 to 11 cycles, was carried out with a sample-barcoded 5' primer and a J-beta primer mix. TCRdb itself ran the 5' RACE reads through MiXCR, one entry per CDR3 protein. The data show some 760,000 distinct CDR3 sequences, 25% seen once. Study conclusions and caveats: With naive T cell percentage, TCR beta diversity showed a strong correlation.

The draw of peripheral blood yielded ten milliliters from each donor. A minimum of 6.5 million PBMCs was isolated per sample. This sample was shared with a second study, whose subject was T cells of mothers and their children. That paper notes: Slightly higher, non-significant overlap characterized related mother-child pairs relative to unrelated pairs.

Source material: blood. The sequence derives from a boy between 10 and 17 years old in good health. The chain carries TRBV6-2 or TRBV6-3 and TRBJ2-5, with D unresolved. The DNA matches TRBJ2-1 better at its end, which makes the J call doubtful. CDR3 DNA sequence: TGTGCCAGCAGTTACGGCCAAAATGAGCAGTTCTTC. It yields the protein CASSYGQNEQFF.